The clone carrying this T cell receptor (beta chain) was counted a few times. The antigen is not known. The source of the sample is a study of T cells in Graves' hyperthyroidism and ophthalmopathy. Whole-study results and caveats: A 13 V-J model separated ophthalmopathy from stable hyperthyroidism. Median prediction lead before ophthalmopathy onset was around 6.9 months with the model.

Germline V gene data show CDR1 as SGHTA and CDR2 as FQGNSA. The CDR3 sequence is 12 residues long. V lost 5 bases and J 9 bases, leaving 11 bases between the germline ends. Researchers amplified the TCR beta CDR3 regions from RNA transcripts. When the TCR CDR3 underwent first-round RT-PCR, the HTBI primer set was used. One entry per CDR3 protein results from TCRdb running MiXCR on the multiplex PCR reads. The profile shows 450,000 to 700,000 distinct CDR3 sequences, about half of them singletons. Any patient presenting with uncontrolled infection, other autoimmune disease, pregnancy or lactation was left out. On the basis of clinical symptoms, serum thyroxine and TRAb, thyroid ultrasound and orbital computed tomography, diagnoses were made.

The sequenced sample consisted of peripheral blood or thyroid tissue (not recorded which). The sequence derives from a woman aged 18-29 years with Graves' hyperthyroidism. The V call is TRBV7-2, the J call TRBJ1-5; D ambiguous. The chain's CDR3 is CASSPRAGPQHF. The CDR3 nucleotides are TGTGCCAGCAGCCCCCGGGCCGGGCCCCAGCATTTT.